Shown below are 27 T cell receptor beta chains from a single sample sequenced in a study of shared clonotypes between healthy human individuals. Method: immunoSEQ multiplex PCR; TCRdb's copy keeps in-frame clones and lacks some. The repertoire consists of 1,500,000 or so clones, with roughly 95% occurring once and the leading ten covering roughly 1.2%. The sample was naive CD4+ T cells sorted from blood. This sample's subset: CD45RA+ positively selected. Every receptor here comes from a man younger than 45 in good health.

V usage is TRBV19 and J usage is TRBJ2-1; 14 nucleotides match TRBD2. The CDR3 has 17 residues. V shed 8 bases and J 2 bases; nucleotides not matched to a gene: 8. Per germline, CDR1 LNHDA and CDR2 SQIVND (reference sequence). CDR3 loop: CASRLAGGALTYNEQFF. CDR3 sequence (DNA): TGTGCCAGTCGACTAGCGGGAGGGGCCCTAACCTACAATGAGCAGTTCTTC.

The chain is built from TRBV28 and TRBJ2-1, with D uncertain. The CDR3 runs to 14 residues. The V and J ends lost 0 bases and 10 bases respectively, with 13 bases between them. Germline CDR1 is MDHEN and CDR2 is SYDVKM. This CDR3 is CASSLWGERREQFF. The CDR3 DNA follows: TGTGCCAGCAGTTTATGGGGTGAGCGTCGGGAGCAGTTCTTC.

This clone showed up just once. This chain uses TRBV6-4 with TRBJ2-1, with D perhaps TRBD1 (6 bases). Germline values: CDR1 MRHNA, CDR2 SNTAGT. This CDR3 contains 15 residues. V was trimmed by 4 bases and J by 5 bases, leaving 15 bases between them. CDR3 in amino acids: CASSAQGRRNNEQFF. DNA of the CDR3: TGTGCCAGCAGTGCACAGGGACGGCGGAACAATGAGCAGTTCTTC.

This clone was detected only once. V usage is TRBV25-1 and J usage is TRBJ1-2; TRBD1 matches at 8 bases. Germline values: CDR1 MGHDK, CDR2 SYGVNS. J lost 10 bases, V lost 4 bases, and 11 bases had no gene match. This CDR3 has 14 residues. CDR3 in DNA: TGTGCCAGCAGTGGCTCAGGGGGCGTCTGGGACTACACCTTC. Its protein product is CASSGSGGVWDYTF.

The chain joins TRBV10-1 to TRBJ2-1, with a weak D call TRBD2 (7 bases). Deletions cut 4 bases from V and 4 bases from J, with 20 bases between. The length of the CDR3 is 17 residues. The V gene's germline CDR1 is WNHNN and CDR2 SYGVQD (reference sequence). Here the CDR3 reads CASSAHGGLAYYNEQFF. CDR3 nucleotides: TGCGCCAGCAGTGCCCACGGGGGGCTAGCGTATTACAATGAGCAGTTCTTC.

The rearrangement links TRBV9 to TRBJ1-5, with 8 bases aligning to TRBD1. Per germline, CDR1 SGDLS and CDR2 YYNGEE. The V segment lost 4 bases and the J segment 0 bases; nucleotides outside the gene matches: 6. This CDR3 contains 16 residues. DNA of the CDR3: TGTGCCAGCAGCCCAGGACAGGGTAGTAGCAATCAGCCCCAGCATTTT. Its protein is CASSPGQGSSNQPQHF.

This clone was detected only once. V usage is TRBV4-3 and J usage is TRBJ2-7; D gene ambiguous. Trimming took 0 bases from V and 3 from J, leaving 9 bases between them. Germline values: CDR1 LGHNA, CDR2 YSLEER. CDR3 size: 14 residues. The chain's CDR3 is CASSQDPQVYEQYF. The CDR3 nucleotides are TGCGCCAGCAGCCAAGACCCGCAGGTCTACGAGCAGTACTTC.

The chain is built from TRBV2 and TRBJ1-4; 7 bases map to TRBD1. Trimming removed 7 bases from V and 4 bases from J; junction bases left unmatched: 15. The length of the CDR3 is 17 residues. Germline-derived CDR1 and CDR2 are SNHLY and FYNNEI. This chain's CDR3 is CASILFRSGQLNEKLFF. The CDR3 nucleotides read TGTGCCAGCATCCTTTTTCGATCGGGACAGCTTAATGAAAAACTGTTTTTT.

V is TRBV15 and J is TRBJ2-3; 10 bases line up with TRBD2. Germline values: CDR1 LNHNV, CDR2 YYDKDF (reference sequence). The V and J ends lost 2 bases and 6 bases, in that order; junction bases with no gene match: 8. The CDR3 extends over 16 amino acids. The CDR3 loop reads CATSRSFTSGKDTQYF. As DNA, the CDR3 is TGTGCCACCAGCAGATCGTTTACTAGCGGGAAGGATACGCAGTATTTT.

The chain couples TRBV27 to TRBJ2-6, with D unclear. Per germline, CDR1 MNHEY and CDR2 SMNVEV (reference sequence). The germline V and J ends were trimmed by 4 bases and 0 bases, with 4 bases remaining between them. The CDR3 consists of 14 residues. This CDR3 reads CASSYGSGANVLTF. In DNA form, the CDR3 reads TGTGCCAGCAGTTACGGCTCTGGGGCCAACGTCCTGACTTTC.

The chain combines TRBV13 with TRBJ2-2, with D possibly being TRBD2 (6 bases). Germline V lookup: CDR1 PRHDT, CDR2 FYEKMQ (reference sequence). The CDR3 contains 15 residues. Trimming removed 8 bases at V and 6 bases at J, with 19 bases between. This chain's CDR3 is CASSPRGRISGELFF. CDR3 DNA: TGTGCCAGCTCACCCAGAGGGAGGATTTCCGGGGAGCTGTTTTTT.

This chain connects TRBV30 to TRBJ2-7; D not resolved. V lost 7 bases and J 2 bases, leaving 9 bases between the germline ends. This CDR3 contains 11 residues. The germline V gene encodes CDR1 GTSNPN and CDR2 SVGIG (reference sequence). CDR3: CALKEPYEQYF. The CDR3 DNA sequence: TGTGCCTTGAAAGAGCCCTACGAGCAGTACTTC.

This sequence joins TRBV5-1 and TRBJ1-3; D gene unclear. The germline CDR1 and CDR2 sequences are SGHRS and YFSETQ. Deletions cut 0 bases from V and 0 bases from J, with 16 bases between. This CDR3 is built from 18 residues. CDR3 nucleotide sequence: TGCGCCAGCAGCTTGGGCCTTACACGATTGAGCTCTGGAAACACCATATATTTT. Its translation: CASSLGLTRLSSGNTIYF.

The V call is TRBV13, the J call TRBJ1-1, with 7 bases aligning to TRBD1. CDR1 is PRHDT and CDR2 is FYEKMQ in the germline V gene (reference sequence). V was pared by 3 bases and J by 4 bases, with 8 bases of the junction left unmatched. This CDR3 spans 15 amino acids. CDR3 coding DNA: TGTGCCAGCAGCTTGACAGGGCTGGGTGGCACTGAAGCTTTCTTT. It translates to CASSLTGLGGTEAFF. Looking up the rest from reference TRBV13 and TRBJ1-1 gives the full variable domain: AAGVIQSPRHLIKEKRETATLKCYPIPRHDTVYWYQQGPGQDPQFLISFYEKMQSDKGSIPDRFSAQQFSDYHSELNMSSLELGDSALYFCASSLTGLGGTEAFFGQGTRLTVV.

In regard to this clone: Different DNA sequences within this sample yield the same CDR3. The chain couples TRBV5-1 to TRBJ1-4; TRBD1 is a possible D gene (5 bases). Germline V gives CDR1 SGHRS, CDR2 YFSETQ. Trimming left V 0 bases short and J 4 bases short, with 10 bases between. The CDR3 loop spans 15 amino acids. CDR3 residues: CASSLAGRGNEKLFF. The CDR3 nucleotides read TGCGCCAGCAGCTTGGCCGGGAGGGGTAATGAAAAACTGTTTTTT. Filled out from reference TRBV5-1 and TRBJ1-4, the complete variable domain reads KAGVTQTPRYLIKTRGQQVTLSCSPISGHRSVSWYQQTPGQGLQFLFEYFSETQRNKGNFPGRFSGRQFSNSRSEMNVSTLELGDSALYLCASSLAGRGNEKLFFGSGTQLSVL.

This clone appeared a single time. The chain links TRBV18 to TRBJ1-5; possible D gene TRBD1, 5 bases. V shed 5 bases and J shed 6 bases, with 20 bases lying between them. The germline V gene has CDR1 KGHSH and CDR2 LQKENI. The CDR3 has 16 residues. CDR3 residues: CASSSGTVLAGQPQHF. As DNA, the CDR3 is TGTGCCAGCTCATCAGGGACGGTGCTTGCGGGTCAGCCCCAGCATTTT.

This rearrangement joins TRBV7-2 to TRBJ2-7; D perhaps matches TRBD2 (5 bases). The germline CDR1 and CDR2 sequences are SGHTA and FQGNSA. The CDR3 extends over 16 amino acids. The V end lost 2 bases, the J end lost 1 base, and 15 bases lay between the germline ends. CDR3 sequence: CASSLLLEVGSYEQYF. The DNA of the CDR3 is TGTGCCAGCAGCTTACTATTGGAGGTTGGATCCTACGAGCAGTACTTC.

CDR3 sequence reads: CASSLAGMERGSYEQYF. Written as DNA, the CDR3 is TGTGCCAGCAGCTTAGCGGGCATGGAGCGGGGAAGTTACGAGCAGTACTTC. The rearrangement uses TRBV7-9 and TRBJ2-7, with TRBD2 matching 7 bases. V gave up 0 bases and J gave up 4 bases; unmatched junction bases: 12. Germline assignment: CDR1 SEHNR and CDR2 FQNEAQ (reference sequence). The CDR3 is made up of 17 amino acids.

This sequence joins TRBV7-2 and TRBJ2-3; tentatively, D is TRBD2 (6 bases). V was cut by 2 bases and J by 6 bases, with 12 bases left in between. Germline assignment: CDR1 SGHTA and CDR2 FQGNSA. This CDR3 contains 14 residues. For the CDR3, the DNA is TGTGCCAGCAGCTTAAGGACACGGGGGGATACGCAGTATTTT. Translating gives CASSLRTRGDTQYF.

The chain combines TRBV19 with TRBJ1-2, with 10 bases identical to TRBD1. CDR1 and CDR2 (germline): LNHDA, SQIVND (reference sequence). The J segment lost 8 bases and the V segment lost 1 base, leaving 4 bases of the junction unmatched. This CDR3 has 14 residues. CDR3 loop: CASSIGQGAGGYTF. CDR3 sequence (DNA): TGTGCCAGTAGTATAGGACAGGGGGCAGGAGGCTACACCTTC. Full variable domain (outside the CDR3, taken from reference TRBV19 and TRBJ1-2): DGGITQSPKYLFRKEGQNVTLSCEQNLNHDAMYWYRQDPGQGLRLIYYSQIVNDFQKGDIAEGYSVSREKKESFPLTVTSAQKNPTAFYLCASSIGQGAGGYTFGSGTRLTVV.

This rearrangement joins TRBV7-9 to TRBJ2-1; TRBD2 aligns across 10 bases. Germline CDR1 SEHNR, CDR2 FQNEAQ (reference sequence). V shed 2 bases, J shed 12 bases, and the junction held 13 bases outside the gene matches. The CDR3 spans 16 residues. DNA of the CDR3: TGTGCCAGCAGCTTAAGGGAACTAGCGGGATGGAAAGGGCAGTTCTTC. This encodes CASSLRELAGWKGQFF.

The rearrangement joins TRBV28 to TRBJ1-2; 9 bases map to TRBD1. The CDR3 runs 17 residues. Losses at the gene ends were 6 bases for V and 7 bases for J; bases not matched to a gene: 18. CDR1 and CDR2 from the germline V gene are MDHEN and SYDVKM. As DNA, the CDR3 is TGTGCCAGCAGGGAGACTTCCGGGACAGGGTCTGGTCGTGGCTACACCTTC. Translated: CASRETSGTGSGRGYTF.

As regards this clone: Different DNA sequences within this sample yield the same CDR3. V usage is TRBV5-1 and J usage is TRBJ2-3; D remains unclear. Trimming stripped 3 bases from V and 0 bases from J, with 5 bases between. This CDR3 is 13 amino acids long. Germline V lookup: CDR1 SGHRS, CDR2 YFSETQ. CDR3 in DNA: TGCGCCAGCAGCTCAGGTAGCACAGATACGCAGTATTTT. Protein product: CASSSGSTDTQYF.

The chain has TRBV6-5 and TRBJ2-3; 8 nucleotides align to TRBD2. Trimming removed 5 bases from V and 2 bases from J; junction bases left unmatched: 6. The CDR3 runs 15 residues. CDR1 and CDR2 from the germline V gene are MNHEY and SVGAGI. The CDR3 here is CASSRPGGATDTQYF. The CDR3, as DNA: TGTGCCAGCAGTAGACCGGGGGGGGCCACAGATACGCAGTATTTT.

The chain carries TRBV6-1 and TRBJ2-3; possibly TRBD2 for D (6 bases). With 1 base removed from V and 3 bases from J, the gap between germline ends came to 11 bases. The germline gives CDR1 MNHNS, CDR2 SASEGT. The CDR3 has 15 amino acids. The CDR3 region is CASSEGTGRTDTQYF. CDR3 sequence (DNA): TGTGCCAGCAGTGAAGGCACCGGGAGAACAGATACGCAGTATTTT.

Comments on this clone: The same CDR3 can be traced to other DNA sequences in this sample. V and J are TRBV28 and TRBJ1-5; no firm D call. The ends were cut back, 4 bases at V and 2 bases at J, with 9 bases in the middle. From germline, CDR1 is MDHEN and CDR2 SYDVKM. This CDR3 comprises 14 residues. The CDR3 DNA reads TGTGCCAGCAGTTCCACTGGTGGCAATCAGCCCCAGCATTTT. Translated, it gives CASSSTGGNQPQHF.

The gene calls are TRBV11-3 and TRBJ2-1; D ambiguous. With 5 bases removed from V and 3 bases from J, the gap between germline ends came to 11 bases. This CDR3 region has 14 residues. Germline V gene data show CDR1 as SGHNT and CDR2 as YENEEA. The CDR3, as DNA: TGTGCCAGCAGCGCCTCAGGTTACTACAATGAGCAGTTCTTC. Encoded protein: CASSASGYYNEQFF. Filled out from reference TRBV11-3 and TRBJ2-1, the complete variable domain reads EAGVVQSPRYKIIEKKQPVAFWCNPISGHNTLYWYLQNLGQGPELLIRYENEEAVDDSQLPKDRFSAERLKGVDSTLKIQPAELGDSAVYLCASSASGYYNEQFFGPGTRLTVL.